This entry concerns a single T cell receptor beta chain. The table came from immunoSEQ multiplex PCR; TCRdb's copy has only in-frame clones and leaves some out. The table includes 170,000 or so clones, about 83% detected once. The data were taken from a study of blood T cell repertoires in COVID-19. V lost 4 bases to trimming and J lost 4 bases, with 17 bases between them. The CDR3 runs 15 residues. CDR1 and CDR2 from the germline V gene are SGHNT and YYREEE (reference sequence). Sequences were obtained from peripheral blood. The TCR sequence derives from a human donor in a cohort sampled during active COVID-19. V gene TRBV5-4 combines with J gene TRBJ1-2, with unresolved D. CDR3 sequence reads: CASSPPGSYFYGYTF. The CDR3 nucleotides are TGTGCCAGCAGCCCCCCCGGGTCGTATTTCTATGGCTACACCTTC.